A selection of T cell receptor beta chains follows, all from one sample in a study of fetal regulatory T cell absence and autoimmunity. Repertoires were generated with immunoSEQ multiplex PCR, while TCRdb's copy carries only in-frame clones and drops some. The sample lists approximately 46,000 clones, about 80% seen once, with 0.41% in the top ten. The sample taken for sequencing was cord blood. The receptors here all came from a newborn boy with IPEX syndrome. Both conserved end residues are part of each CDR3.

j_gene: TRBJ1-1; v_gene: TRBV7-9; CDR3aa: CASTFPGNTEAFF
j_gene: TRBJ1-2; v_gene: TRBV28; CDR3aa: CASSPTGEGGYGYTF
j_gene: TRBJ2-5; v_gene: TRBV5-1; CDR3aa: CASSLVIAARQETQYF
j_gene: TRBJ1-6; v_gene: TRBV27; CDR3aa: CASSLRTGRNSPLHF
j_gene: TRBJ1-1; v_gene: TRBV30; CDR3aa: CAWTRGMGNTEAFF
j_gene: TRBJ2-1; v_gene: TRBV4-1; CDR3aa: CASSQVAGGYLYNEQFF
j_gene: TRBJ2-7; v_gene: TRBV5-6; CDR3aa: CASSLDRVYEQYF
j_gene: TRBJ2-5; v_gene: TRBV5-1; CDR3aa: CASSSLAGGYQETQYF
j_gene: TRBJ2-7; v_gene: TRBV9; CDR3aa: CASSVGGSSYEQYF
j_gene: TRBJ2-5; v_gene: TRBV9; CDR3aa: CASSPRDSGGMGQTQYF
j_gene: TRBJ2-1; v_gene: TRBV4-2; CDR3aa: CASSQEVSYNEQFF
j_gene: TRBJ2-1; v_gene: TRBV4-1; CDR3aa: CASSQDVGGPYNEQFF
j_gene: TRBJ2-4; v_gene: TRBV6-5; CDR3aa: CASSYSTQGAKNIQYF
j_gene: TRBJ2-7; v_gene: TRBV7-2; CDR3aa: CASRLRARNHEQYF
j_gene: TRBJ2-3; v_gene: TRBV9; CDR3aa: CASSVGGSTDTQYF
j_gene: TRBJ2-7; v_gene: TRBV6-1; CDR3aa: CASSDYPGLAAGPYEQYF
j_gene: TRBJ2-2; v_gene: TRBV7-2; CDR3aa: CASSLVHGVGELFF
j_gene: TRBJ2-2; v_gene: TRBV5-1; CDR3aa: CASSLGLAGELGTGELFF
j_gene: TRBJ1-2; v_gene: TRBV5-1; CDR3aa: CASSSLGYGSGYTF
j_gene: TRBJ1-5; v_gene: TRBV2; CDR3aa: CASSEEAGSNQPQHF
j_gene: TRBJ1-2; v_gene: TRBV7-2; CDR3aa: CASSPERVGYTF
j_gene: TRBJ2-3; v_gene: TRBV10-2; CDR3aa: CASFSGGAQYF
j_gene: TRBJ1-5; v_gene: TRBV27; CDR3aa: CASSPRTGLGNQPQHF
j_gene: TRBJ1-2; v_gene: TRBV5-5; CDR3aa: CASSSSLFGATGRNYGYTF
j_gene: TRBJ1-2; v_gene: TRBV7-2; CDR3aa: CASSLASVSGPDYGYTF
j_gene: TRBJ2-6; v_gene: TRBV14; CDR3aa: CASSPWDSSGANVLTF
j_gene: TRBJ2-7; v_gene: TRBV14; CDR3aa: CASSQSHYEQYF
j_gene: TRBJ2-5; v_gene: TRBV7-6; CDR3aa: CASSLGQYQETQYF
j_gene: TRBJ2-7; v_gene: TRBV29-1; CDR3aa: CSAGRGGYEQYF
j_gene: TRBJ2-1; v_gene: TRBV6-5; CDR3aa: CASSSVASYNEQFF
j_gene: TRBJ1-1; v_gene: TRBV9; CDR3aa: CASGPSLGRLNTEAFF
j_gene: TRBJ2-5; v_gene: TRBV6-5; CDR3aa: CASSDRGQETQYF
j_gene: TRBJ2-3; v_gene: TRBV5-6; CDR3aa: CASSLPGTAPLNTDTQYF
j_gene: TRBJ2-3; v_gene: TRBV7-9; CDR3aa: CASSLTGGTDTQYF
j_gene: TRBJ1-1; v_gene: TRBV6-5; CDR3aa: CASSYSRYLETEAFF
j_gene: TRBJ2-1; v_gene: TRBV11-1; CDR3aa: CASSTPSVTYNEQFF
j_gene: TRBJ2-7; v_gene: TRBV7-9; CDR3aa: CASSLGGLAGGAPYEQYF
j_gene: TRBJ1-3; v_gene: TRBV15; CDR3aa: CATSRTTGGNTIYF
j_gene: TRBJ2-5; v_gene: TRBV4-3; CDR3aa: CASSHRGLGETQYF
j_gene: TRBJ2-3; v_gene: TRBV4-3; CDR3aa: CASSQDPSGGAGTQYF
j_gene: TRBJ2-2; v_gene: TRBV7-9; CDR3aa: CASSSTNTGELFF
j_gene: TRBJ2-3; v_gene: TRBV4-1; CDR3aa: CASSQAGLRELGTDTQYF
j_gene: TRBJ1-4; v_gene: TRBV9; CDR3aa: CASSVGGGQGAEKLFF